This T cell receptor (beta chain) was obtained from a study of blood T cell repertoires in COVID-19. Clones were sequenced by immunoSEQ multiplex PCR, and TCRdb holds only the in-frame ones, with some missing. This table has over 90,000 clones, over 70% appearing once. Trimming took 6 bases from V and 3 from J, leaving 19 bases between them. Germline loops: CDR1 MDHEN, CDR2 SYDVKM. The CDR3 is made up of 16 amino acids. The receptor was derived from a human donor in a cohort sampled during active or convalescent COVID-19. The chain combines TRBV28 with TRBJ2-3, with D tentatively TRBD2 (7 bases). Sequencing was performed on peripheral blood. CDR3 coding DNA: TGTGCCAGCAGAATTCGAAGGGGGGGGGCAACAGATACGCAGTATTTT. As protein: CASRIRRGGATDTQYF.